This TCR beta chain was sequenced for a study (dated by TCRdb to the early 2010s). The sample was run on an Illumina Genome Analyzer IIx. In TCRdb, the public reads were trimmed at Q25 with fastp and aligned with MiXCR, with productive beta chains retained. Each record represents a unique CDR3 protein, reported with the most common genes and DNA among its rows. Recorded for this sample are about 15,000 distinct CDR3 sequences; about 35% of them occurred a single time. Approximately 16% of the sample lies in the top ten. CDR1 and CDR2 were assigned from the germline V gene as LGHNA and YSLEER. The cysteine opens and the phenylalanine closes a CDR3 of 18 amino acids. The read is trimmed to its CDR3 DNA, 54 bases read in frame from base 1. V has 3 bases trimmed and J has 11 bases trimmed; junction bases matching no gene number 21. This clonotype was picked up a small number of times. Its target antigen remains unknown. No base quality information exists; no much larger clone differs at one position.

This chain is built from TRBV4-3 and TRBJ2-3; a stretch of 9 junction bases matches TRBD2. The sample consisted of blood. The sequence came from a human donor. At the DNA level, the sequence is TGCGCCAGCAGCCACCTGTGGGCTAGCGGGGCATATTCCAATGAGCAGTATTTT. This yields the protein CASSHLWASGAYSNEQYF.